This T cell receptor (beta chain) derives from a study of blood T cell repertoires in COVID-19. Study as a whole: COVID-19 samples collected from the United States, Italy and Spain covered acute and convalescent phases. The analysed material was cDNA or gDNA that came from T cells, B-cell-depleted T cells, or PBMCs.

CDR1 and CDR2 from the germline V gene are SGHTA and FQGNSA. V was pared by 5 bases and J by 1 base, with 4 bases of the junction left unmatched. This CDR3 contains 14 residues. TCRdb keeps only in-frame clones here, not all; method: immunoSEQ multiplex PCR. Among under 350,000 clones listed, just over 85% were seen once. The age range of participants was about 18 to 90 years, with residence in about 25 US areas. In assigning cohorts, the study relied on participant-reported clinical history. This sequence was found in a woman aged 40 to 49 with acute COVID-19. V usage is TRBV7-2 and J usage is TRBJ1-1, with 7 nucleotides matching TRBD1. Specimen: PBMCs or T cells enriched from blood (not recorded which). In nucleotides, the CDR3 is TGTGCCAGCAGCGACCGGGACAGGAACACTGAAGCTTTCTTT. Protein: CASSDRDRNTEAFF. The whole variable domain, remainder taken from reference TRBV7-2 and TRBJ1-1, is GAGVSQSPSNKVTEKGKDVELRCDPISGHTALYWYRQSLGQGLEFLIYFQGNSAPDKSGLPSDRFSAERTGGSVSTLTIQRTQQEDSAVYLCASSDRDRNTEAFFGQGTRLTVV.